The clone carrying this T cell receptor beta chain was counted a single time. Its antigen is unknown. At one end the junction does not follow the germline gene, possibly because of a read error. Under the ViraFEST assay, PBMC were stimulated with viral peptide pools so that antigen-specific CD4+ T cells expanded. Sequencing was performed afterwards. Following 10 days of culture, CD4+ T cells were isolated. The individual was infected with SARS-CoV-2 between March and December 2020, as confirmed by PCR. It was on days 3 and 7 that half the medium was replaced with IL-2 medium. Sequencing used immunoSEQ multiplex PCR; TCRdb keeps in-frame clones, though not all of them. Among approximately 37,000 clones, just under 75% were seen once, and the ten largest hold less than 40%. CDR1 LGHDT and CDR2 YNNKEL come from the germline V gene (reference sequence). There are 12 residues in the CDR3. The entry originates in a study of vaccination effects on CD4 cells after COVID-19.

Notes on the study in general: Convalescent patients' post-vaccine spike repertoire was mostly distinct vaccine-induced clones.

The sample in question was CD4+ T cells from PBMCs cultured with a peptide pool, obtained before COVID-19 vaccination. This chain uses TRBV3-1 (or the pseudogene TRBV3-2) with TRBJ2-7; D gene unclear. The source is a human donor who had a prior SARS-CoV-2 infection. The CDR3: CASSKDSYEQYF. The DNA of the CDR3 is TGTGCCAGCAGCAAAGACTCTTACGAGCAGTACTTC.